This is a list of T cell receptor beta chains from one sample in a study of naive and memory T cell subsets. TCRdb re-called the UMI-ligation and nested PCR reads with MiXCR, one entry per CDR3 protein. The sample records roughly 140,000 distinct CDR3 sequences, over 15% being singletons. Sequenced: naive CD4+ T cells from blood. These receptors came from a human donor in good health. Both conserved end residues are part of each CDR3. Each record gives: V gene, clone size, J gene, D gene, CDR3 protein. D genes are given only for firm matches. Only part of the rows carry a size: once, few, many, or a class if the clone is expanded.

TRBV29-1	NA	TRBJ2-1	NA	CSVAQATYNEQFF
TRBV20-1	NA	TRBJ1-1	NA	CSAPQGNTEAFF
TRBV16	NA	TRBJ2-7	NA	CASSQLTQGYEQYF
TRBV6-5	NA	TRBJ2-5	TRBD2	CASRNRGLATQETQYF
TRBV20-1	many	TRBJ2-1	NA	CSASSPTDPYNEQFF
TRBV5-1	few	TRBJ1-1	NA	CASSGGGNTEAFF
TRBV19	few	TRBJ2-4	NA	CASSIIFQGVGNIQYF
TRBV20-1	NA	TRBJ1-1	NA	CSARSLGFHTEAFF
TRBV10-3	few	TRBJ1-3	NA	CAISPPTGNTIYF
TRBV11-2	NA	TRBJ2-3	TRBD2	CASSAQLAGATDTQYF
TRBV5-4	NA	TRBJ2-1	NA	CASRRSTGTSYNEQFF
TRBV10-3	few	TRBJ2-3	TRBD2	CAISPKTSGSTDTQYF
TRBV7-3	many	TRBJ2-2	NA	CASSLLGPSNTGELFF
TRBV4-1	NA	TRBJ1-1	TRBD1	CASSQDWDRVTEAFF
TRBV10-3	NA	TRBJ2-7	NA	CATSRDGTYEQYF
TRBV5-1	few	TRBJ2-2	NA	CASSLTGHGYTGELFF
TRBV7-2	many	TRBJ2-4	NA	CASSTGTTKNIQYF
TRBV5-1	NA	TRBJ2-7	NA	CASSSGRGVLGSEQYF
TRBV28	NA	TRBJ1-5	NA	CASSFRGRQPQHF
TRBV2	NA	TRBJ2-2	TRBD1	CASSPRTGYTGELFF
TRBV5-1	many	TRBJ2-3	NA	CASSSAVPSTDTQYF
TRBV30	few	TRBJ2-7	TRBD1	CAWSVGAGGSYEQYF
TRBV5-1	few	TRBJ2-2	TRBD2	CASSLVRPSGIGELFF
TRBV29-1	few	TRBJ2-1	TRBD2	CSVDRTSGAYNEQFF
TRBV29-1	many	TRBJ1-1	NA	CSVGGANTEAFF
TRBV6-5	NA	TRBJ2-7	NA	CASRRRVDEQYF
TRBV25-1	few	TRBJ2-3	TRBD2	CASSVRLAGRTDTQYF
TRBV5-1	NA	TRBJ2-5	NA	CASSFTVSETQYF
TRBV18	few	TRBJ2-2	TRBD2	CASSPALAGEAGELFF
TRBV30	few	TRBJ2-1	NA	CAWSVRVGHEQFF
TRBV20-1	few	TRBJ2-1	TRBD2	CSADGLAGDYEQFF
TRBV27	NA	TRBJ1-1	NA	CASSFRPNTEAFF
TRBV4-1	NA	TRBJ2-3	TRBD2	CASSQVTGLAGMKDTQYF
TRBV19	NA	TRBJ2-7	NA	CARATRVYEQYF
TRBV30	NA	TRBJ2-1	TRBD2	CAWSAKEAGVLNEQFF
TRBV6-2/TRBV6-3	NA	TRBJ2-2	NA	CASARPNTGELFF
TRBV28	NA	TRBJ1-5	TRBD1	CASTLGGRGDQPQHF
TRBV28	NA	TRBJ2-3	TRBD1	CASSFWSRGTGGSTDTQYF
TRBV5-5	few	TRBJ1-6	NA	CASHEMGYNSPLHF
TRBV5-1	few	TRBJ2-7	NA	CASSLVAGSPYEQYF
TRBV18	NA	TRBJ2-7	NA	CASSPVGGYEQYF
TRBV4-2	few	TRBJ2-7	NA	CASSPGTDHSYEQYF
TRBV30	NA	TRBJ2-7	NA	CAWNRGGFSKTIYEQYF
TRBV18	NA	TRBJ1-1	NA	CASSPWEGEAFF